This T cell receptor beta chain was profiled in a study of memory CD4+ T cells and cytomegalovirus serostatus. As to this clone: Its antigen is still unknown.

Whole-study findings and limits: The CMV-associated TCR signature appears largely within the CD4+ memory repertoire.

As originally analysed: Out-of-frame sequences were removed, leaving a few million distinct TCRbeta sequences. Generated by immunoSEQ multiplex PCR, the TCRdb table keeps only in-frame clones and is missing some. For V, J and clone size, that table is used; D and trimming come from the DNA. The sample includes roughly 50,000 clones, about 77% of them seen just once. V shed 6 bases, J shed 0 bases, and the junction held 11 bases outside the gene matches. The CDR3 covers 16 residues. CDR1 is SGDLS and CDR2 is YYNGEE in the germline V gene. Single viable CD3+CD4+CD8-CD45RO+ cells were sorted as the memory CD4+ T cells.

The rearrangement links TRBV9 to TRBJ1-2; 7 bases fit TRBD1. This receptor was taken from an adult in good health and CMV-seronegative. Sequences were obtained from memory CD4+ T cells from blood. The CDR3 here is CASIREGAGSNYGYTF. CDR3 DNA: TGTGCCAGCATCCGAGAGGGGGCAGGGTCTAACTATGGCTACACCTTC. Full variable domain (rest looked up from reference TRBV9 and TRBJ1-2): DSGVTQTPKHLITATGQRVTLRCSPRSGDLSVYWYQQSLDQGLQFLIQYYNGEERAKGNILERFSAQQFPDLHSELNLSSLELGDSALYFCASIREGAGSNYGYTFGSGTRLTVV.